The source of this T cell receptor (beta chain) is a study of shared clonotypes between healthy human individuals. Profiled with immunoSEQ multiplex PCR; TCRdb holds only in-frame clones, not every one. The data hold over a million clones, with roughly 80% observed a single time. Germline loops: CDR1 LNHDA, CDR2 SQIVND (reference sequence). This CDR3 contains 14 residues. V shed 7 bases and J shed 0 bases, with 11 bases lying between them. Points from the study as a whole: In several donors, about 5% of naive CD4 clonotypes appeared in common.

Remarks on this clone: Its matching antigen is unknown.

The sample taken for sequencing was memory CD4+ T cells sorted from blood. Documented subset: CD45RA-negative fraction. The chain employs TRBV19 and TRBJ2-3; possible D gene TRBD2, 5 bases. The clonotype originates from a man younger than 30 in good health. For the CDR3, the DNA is TGTGCCAGTACGAGGGCGTATAGCACAGATACGCAGTATTTT. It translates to CASTRAYSTDTQYF.